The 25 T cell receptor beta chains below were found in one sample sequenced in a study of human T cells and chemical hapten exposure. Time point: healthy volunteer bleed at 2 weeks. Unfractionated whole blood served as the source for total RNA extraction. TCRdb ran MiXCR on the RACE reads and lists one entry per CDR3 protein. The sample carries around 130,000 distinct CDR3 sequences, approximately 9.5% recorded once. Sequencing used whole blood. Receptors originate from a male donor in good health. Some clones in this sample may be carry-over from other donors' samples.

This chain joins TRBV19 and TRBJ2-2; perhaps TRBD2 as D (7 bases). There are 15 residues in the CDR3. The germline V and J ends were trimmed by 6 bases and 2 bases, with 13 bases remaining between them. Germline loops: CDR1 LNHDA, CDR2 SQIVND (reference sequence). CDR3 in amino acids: CASRSGDTNTGELFF. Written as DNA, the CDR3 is TGTGCCAGTAGGAGCGGGGACACCAACACCGGGGAGCTGTTTTTT.

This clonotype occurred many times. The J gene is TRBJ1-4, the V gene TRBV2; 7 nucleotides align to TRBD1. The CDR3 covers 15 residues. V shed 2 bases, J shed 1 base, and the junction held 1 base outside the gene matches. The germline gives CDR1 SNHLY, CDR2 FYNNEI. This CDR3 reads CASSETGETNEKLFF. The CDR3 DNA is TGTGCCAGCAGTGAAACAGGGGAAACTAATGAAAAACTGTTTTTT.

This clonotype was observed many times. The CDR3 nucleotides read TGCAGCGTTGAAGACCGGCGGGGGGGAGGCTACAATGAGCAGTTCTTC. It specifies CSVEDRRGGGYNEQFF. The chain carries TRBV29-1 and TRBJ2-1; 9 positions match TRBD2. V lost 0 bases and J lost 3; bases outside the gene matches: 6. Germline lookup yields CDR1 SQVTM and CDR2 ANQGSEA. The CDR3 runs to 16 residues.

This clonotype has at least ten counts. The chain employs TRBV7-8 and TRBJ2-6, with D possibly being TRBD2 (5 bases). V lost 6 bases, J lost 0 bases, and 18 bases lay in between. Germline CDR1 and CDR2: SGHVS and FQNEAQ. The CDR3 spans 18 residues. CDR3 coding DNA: TGTGCCAGCAGTTATCGGTGGGAGTTCAACTCTGGGGCCAACGTCCTGACTTTC. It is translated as CASSYRWEFNSGANVLTF. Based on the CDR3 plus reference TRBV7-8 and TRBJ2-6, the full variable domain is GAGVSQSPRYKVAKRGQDVALRCDPISGHVSLFWYQQALGQGPEFLTYFQNEAQLDKSGLPSDRFFAERPEGSVSTLKIQRTQQEDSAVYLCASSYRWEFNSGANVLTFGAGSRLTVL.

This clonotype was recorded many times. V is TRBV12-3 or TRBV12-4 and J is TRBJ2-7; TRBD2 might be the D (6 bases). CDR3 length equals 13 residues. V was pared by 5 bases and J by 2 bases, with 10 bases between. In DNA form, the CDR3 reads TGTGCCAGCAGTGGGACTTTAACCTACGAGCAGTACTTC. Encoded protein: CASSGTLTYEQYF.

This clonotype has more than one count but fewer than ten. CDR3 in DNA: TGTGCCAGTAACTGGGGAGCCAATCAGCCCCAGCATTTT. Protein: CASNWGANQPQHF. The chain combines TRBV19 with TRBJ1-5; no firm D call. V lost 7 bases and J lost 3, with 10 bases in between. CDR3 size: 13 residues. The germline V gene encodes CDR1 LNHDA and CDR2 SQIVND (reference sequence).

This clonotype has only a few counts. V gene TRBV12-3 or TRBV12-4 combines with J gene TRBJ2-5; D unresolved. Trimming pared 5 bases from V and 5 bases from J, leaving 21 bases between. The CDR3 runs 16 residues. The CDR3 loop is CASSPRGSASLETQYF. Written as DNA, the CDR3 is TGTGCCAGCAGTCCAAGAGGTTCGGCTAGTCTGGAGACCCAGTACTTC.

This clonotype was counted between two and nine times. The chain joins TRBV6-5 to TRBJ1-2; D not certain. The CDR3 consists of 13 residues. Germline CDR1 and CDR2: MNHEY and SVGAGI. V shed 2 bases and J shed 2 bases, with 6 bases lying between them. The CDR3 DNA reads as TGTGCCAGCAGTTACAAACAGAACTATGGCTACACCTTC. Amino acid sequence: CASSYKQNYGYTF.

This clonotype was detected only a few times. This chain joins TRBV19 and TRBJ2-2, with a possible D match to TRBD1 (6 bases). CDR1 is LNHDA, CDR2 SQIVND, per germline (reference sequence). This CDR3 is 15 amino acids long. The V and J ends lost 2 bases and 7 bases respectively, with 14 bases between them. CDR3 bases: TGTGCCAGTAGTATAAACAGGGCGACGGACGGGGAGCTGTTTTTT. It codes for CASSINRATDGELFF.

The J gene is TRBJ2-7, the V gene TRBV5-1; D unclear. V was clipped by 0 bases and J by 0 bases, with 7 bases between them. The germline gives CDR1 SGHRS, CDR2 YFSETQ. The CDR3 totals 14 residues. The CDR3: CASSLVGSSYEQYF. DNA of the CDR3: TGCGCCAGCAGCTTGGTGGGAAGCTCCTACGAGCAGTACTTC.

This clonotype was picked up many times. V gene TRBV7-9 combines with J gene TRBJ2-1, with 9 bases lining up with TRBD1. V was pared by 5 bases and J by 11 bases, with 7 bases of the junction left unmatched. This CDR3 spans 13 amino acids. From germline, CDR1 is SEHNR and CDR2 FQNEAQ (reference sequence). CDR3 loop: CASSLDRGVQQFF. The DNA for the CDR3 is TGTGCCAGCAGCCTCGACAGGGGGGTCCAGCAGTTCTTC.

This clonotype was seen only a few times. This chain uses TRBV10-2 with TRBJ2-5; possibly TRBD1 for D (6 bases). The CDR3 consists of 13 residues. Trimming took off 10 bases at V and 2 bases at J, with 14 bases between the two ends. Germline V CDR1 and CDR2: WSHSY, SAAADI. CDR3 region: CATSTGQQETQYF. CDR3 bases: TGCGCCACCTCGACAGGCCAACAAGAGACCCAGTACTTC.

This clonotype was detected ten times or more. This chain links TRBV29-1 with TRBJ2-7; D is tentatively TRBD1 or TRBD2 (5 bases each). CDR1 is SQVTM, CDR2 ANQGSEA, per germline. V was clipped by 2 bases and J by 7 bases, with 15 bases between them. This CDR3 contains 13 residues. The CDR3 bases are TGCAGCGTTGAACGGGGCAGGGAGAGGGAGCAGTACTTC. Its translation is CSVERGREREQYF.

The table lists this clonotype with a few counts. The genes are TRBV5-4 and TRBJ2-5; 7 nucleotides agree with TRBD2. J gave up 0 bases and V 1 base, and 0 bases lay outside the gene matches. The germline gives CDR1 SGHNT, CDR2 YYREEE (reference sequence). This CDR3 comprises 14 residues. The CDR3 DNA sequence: TGTGCCAGCAGCTTGCTAGCGGACCAAGAGACCCAGTACTTC. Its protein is CASSLLADQETQYF.

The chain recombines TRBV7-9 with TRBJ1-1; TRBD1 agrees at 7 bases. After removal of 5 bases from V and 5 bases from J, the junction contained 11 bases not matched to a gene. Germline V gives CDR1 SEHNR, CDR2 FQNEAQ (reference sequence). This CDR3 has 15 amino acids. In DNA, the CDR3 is TGTGCCAGCAGCACGTCGACAGGGTTTTGGACTGAAGCTTTCTTT. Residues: CASSTSTGFWTEAFF.

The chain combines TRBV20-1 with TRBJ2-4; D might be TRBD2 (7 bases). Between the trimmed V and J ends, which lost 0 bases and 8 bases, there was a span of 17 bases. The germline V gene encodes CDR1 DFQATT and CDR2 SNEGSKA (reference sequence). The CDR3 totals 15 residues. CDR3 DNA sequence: TGCAGTGCTAGAGACCCTACAGGGAGGGGAGACATTCAGTACTTC. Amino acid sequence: CSARDPTGRGDIQYF.

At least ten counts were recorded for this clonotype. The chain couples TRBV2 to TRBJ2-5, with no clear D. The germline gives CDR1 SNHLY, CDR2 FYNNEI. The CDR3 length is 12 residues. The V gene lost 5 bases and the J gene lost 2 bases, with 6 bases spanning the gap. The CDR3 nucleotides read TGTGCCAGCAGTACGGAGCAAGAGACCCAGTACTTC. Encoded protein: CASSTEQETQYF.

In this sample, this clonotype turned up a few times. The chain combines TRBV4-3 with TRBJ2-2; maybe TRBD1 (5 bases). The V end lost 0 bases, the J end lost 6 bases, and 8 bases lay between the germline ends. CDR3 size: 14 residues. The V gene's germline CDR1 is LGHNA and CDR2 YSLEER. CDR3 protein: CASSQDRDAGELFF. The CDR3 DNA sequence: TGCGCCAGCAGCCAAGACAGGGATGCCGGGGAGCTGTTTTTT.

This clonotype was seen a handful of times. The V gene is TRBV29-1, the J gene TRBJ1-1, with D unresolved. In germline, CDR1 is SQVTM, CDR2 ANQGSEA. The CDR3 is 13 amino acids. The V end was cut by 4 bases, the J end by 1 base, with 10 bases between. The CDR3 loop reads CSVASGQNTEAFF. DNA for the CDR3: TGCAGCGTTGCTTCGGGCCAGAACACTGAAGCTTTCTTT.

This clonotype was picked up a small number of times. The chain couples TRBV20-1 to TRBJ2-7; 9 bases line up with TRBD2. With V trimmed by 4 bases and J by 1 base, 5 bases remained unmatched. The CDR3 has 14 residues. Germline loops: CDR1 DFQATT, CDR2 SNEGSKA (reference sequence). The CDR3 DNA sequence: TGCAGTGCTACCTTAGCGGGAGAATCCTACGAGCAGTACTTC. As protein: CSATLAGESYEQYF.

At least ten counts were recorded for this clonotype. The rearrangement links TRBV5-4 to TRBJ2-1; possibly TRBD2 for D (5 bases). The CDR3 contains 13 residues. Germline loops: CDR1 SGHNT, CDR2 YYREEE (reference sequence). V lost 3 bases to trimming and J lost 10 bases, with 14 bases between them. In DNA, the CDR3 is TGTGCCAGCAGCTATAGGGAGAACTCGGAGCAGTTCTTC. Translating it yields CASSYRENSEQFF.

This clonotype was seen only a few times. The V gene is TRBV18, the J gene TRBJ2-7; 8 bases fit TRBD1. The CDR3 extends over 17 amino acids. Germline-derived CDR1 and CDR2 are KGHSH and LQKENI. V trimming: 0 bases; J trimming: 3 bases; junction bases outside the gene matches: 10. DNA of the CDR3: TGTGCCAGCTCACCACCGGGACAGGACCCTCTTGACTACGAGCAGTACTTC. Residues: CASSPPGQDPLDYEQYF. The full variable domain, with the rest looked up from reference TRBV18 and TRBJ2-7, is NAGVMQNPRHLVRRRGQEARLRCSPMKGHSHVYWYRQLPEEGLKFMVYLQKENIIDESGMPKERFSAEFPKEGPSILRIQQVVRGDSAAYFCASSPPGQDPLDYEQYFGPGTRLTVT.

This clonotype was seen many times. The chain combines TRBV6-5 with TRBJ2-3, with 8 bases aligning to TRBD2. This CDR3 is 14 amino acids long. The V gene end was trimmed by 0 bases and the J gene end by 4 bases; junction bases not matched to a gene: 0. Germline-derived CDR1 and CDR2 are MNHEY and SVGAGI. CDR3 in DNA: TGTGCCAGCAGTTACTCGCGGGGGGCAGATACGCAGTATTTT. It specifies CASSYSRGADTQYF.

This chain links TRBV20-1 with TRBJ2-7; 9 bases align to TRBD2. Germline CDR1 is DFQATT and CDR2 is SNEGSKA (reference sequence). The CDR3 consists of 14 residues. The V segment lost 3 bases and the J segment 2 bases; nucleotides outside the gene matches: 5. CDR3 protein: CSASRGGGAYEQYF. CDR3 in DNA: TGCAGTGCTAGTAGGGGCGGGGGGGCCTACGAGCAGTACTTC.

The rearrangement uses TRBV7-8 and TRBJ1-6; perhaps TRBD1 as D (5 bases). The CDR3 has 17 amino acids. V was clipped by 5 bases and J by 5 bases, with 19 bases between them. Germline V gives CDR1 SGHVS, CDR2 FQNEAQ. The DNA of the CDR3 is TGTGCCAGCAGCGGACATCGACAGAAACCTAATAATTCACCCCTCCACTTT. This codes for CASSGHRQKPNNSPLHF.